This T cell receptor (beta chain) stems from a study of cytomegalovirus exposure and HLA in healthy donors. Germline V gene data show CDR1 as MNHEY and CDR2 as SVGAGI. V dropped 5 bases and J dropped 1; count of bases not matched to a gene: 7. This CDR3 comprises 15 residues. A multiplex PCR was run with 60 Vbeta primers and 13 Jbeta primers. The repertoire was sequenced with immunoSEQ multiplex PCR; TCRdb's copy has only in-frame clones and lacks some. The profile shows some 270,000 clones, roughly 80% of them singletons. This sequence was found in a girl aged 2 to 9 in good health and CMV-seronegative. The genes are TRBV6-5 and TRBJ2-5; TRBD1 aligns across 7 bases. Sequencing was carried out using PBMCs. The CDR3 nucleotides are TGTGCCAGCAGTATCGGTAGACAGGGCCAAGAGACCCAGTACTTC. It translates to CASSIGRQGQETQYF.